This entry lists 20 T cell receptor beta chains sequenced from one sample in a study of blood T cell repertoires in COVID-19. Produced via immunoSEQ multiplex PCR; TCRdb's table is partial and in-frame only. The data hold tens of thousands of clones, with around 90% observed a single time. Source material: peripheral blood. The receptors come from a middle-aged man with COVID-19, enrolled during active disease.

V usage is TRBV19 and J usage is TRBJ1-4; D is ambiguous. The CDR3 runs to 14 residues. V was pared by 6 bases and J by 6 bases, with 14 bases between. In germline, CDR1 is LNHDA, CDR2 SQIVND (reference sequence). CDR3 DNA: TGTGCCAGTAGATCGGCGGGAAGCGATGAAAAACTGTTTTTT. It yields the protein CASRSAGSDEKLFF.

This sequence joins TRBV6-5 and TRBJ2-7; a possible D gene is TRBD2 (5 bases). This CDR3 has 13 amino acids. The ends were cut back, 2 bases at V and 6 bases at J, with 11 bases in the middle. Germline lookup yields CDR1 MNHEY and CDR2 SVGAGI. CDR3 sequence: CASSYRTSTEQYF. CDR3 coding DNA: TGTGCCAGCAGTTACCGCACTAGTACCGAGCAGTACTTC.

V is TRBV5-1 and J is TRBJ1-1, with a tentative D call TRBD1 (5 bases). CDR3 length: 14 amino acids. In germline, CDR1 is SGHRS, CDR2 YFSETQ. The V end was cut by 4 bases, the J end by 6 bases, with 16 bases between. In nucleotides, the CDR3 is TGCGCCAGCAGCCCCGCCAGGGCGGGATCTGAAGCTTTCTTT. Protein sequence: CASSPARAGSEAFF.

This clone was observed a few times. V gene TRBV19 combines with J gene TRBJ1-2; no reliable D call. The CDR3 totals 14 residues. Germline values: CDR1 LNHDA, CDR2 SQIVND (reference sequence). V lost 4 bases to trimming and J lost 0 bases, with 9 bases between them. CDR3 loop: CASSNGGTNYGYTF. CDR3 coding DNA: TGTGCCAGTAGTAACGGCGGGACTAACTATGGCTACACCTTC.

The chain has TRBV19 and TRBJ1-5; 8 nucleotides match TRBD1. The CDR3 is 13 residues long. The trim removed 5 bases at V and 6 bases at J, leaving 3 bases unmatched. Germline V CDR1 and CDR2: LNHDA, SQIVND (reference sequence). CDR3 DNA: TGTGCCAGTAGTGGACAGGGCGTTCAGCCCCAGCATTTT. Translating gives CASSGQGVQPQHF.

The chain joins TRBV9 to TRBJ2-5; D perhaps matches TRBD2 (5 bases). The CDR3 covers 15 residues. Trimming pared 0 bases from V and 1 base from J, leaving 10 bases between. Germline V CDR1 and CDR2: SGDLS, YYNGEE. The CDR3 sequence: CASSVVGLPQETQYF. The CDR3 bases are TGTGCCAGCAGCGTAGTAGGACTCCCCCAAGAGACCCAGTACTTC.

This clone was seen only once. The CDR3 nucleotides are TGTGCCAGCAGCTTAGGACAGGATGGAGAGACCCAGTACTTC. Its translation is CASSLGQDGETQYF. This rearrangement joins TRBV2 to TRBJ2-5; 7 bases are a match to TRBD1. The CDR3 is 14 residues long. The germline CDR1 and CDR2 sequences are SNHLY and FYNNEI. V was clipped by 6 bases and J by 4 bases; unmatched bases: 8.

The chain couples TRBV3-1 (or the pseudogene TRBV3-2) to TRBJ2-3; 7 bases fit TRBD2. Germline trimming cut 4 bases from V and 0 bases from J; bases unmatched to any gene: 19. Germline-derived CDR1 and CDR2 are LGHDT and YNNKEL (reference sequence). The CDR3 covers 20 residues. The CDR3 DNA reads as TGTGCCAGCAGCCCTCAAGGAGCGGGACCCGTGCAGGTTAGCACAGATACGCAGTATTTT. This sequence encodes CASSPQGAGPVQVSTDTQYF.

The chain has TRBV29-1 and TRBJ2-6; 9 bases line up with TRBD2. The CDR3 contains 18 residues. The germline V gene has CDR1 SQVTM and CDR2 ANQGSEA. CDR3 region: CRGGGREVEFSGANVLTF. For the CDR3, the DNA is TGCCGCGGGGGGGGGAGGGAGGTTGAATTCTCTGGGGCCAACGTCCTGACTTTC. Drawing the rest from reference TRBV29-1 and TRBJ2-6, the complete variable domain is SAVISQKPSRDICQRGTSLTIQCQVDSQVTMMFWYRQQPGQSLTLIATANQGSEATYESGFVIDKFPISRPNLTFSTLTVSNMSPEDSSIYLCRGGGREVEFSGANVLTFGAGSRLTVL.

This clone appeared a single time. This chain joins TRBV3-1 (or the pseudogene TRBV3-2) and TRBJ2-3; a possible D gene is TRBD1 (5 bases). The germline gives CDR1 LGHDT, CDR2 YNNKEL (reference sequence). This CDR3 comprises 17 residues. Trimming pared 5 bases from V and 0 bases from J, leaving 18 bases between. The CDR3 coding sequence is TGTGCCAGCAGCAGTAAAAGACAGACGCCTAGCACAGATACGCAGTATTTT. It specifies CASSSKRQTPSTDTQYF.

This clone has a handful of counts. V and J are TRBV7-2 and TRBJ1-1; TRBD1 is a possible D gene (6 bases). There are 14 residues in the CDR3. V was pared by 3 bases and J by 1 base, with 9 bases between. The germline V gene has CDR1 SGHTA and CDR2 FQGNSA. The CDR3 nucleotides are TGTGCCAGCAGCTTTCGGACAGCGAACACTGAAGCTTTCTTT. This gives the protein CASSFRTANTEAFF.

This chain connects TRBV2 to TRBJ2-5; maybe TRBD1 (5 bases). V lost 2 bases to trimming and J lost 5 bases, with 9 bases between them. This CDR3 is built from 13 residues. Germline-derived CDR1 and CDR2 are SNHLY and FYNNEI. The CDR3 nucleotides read TGTGCCAGCAGTGAACGACAGAGGGAGACCCAGTACTTC. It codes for CASSERQRETQYF.

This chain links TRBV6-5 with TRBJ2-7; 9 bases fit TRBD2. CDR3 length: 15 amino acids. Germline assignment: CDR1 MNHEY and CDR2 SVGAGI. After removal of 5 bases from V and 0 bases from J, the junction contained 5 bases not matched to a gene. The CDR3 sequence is CASSQLAGSSYEQYF. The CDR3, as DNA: TGTGCCAGCAGTCAACTAGCGGGCAGCTCCTACGAGCAGTACTTC.

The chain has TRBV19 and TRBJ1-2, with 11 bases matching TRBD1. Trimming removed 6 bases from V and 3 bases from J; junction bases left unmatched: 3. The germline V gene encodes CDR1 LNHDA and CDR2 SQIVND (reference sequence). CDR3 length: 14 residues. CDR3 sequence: CASRDRGHDYGYTF. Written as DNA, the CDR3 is TGTGCCAGTAGGGACAGGGGGCACGACTATGGCTACACCTTC.

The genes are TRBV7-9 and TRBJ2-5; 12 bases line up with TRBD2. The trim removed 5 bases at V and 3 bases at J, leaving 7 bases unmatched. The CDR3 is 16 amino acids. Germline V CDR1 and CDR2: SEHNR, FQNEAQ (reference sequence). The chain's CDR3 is CASSRGRLAGEETQYF. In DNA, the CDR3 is TGTGCCAGCAGCCGCGGAAGACTAGCGGGAGAAGAGACCCAGTACTTC.

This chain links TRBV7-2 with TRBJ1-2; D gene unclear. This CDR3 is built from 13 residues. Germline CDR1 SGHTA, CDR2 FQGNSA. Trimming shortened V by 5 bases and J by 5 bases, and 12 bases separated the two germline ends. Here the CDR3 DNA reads TGTGCCAGCAGCCTCCTGTGGGCATATGGCTACACCTTC. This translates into CASSLLWAYGYTF.

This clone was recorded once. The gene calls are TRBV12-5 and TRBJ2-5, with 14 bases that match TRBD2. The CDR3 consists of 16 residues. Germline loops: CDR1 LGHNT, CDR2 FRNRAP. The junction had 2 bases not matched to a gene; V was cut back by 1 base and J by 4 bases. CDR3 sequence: CASGLGGLAGVETQYF. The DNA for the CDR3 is TGTGCTAGTGGTTTGGGGGGACTAGCGGGAGTAGAGACCCAGTACTTC. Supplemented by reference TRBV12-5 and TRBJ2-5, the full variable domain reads DARVTQTPRHKVTEMGQEVTMRCQPILGHNTVFWYRQTMMQGLELLAYFRNRAPLDDSGMPKDRFSAEMPDATLATLKIQPSEPRDSAVYFCASGLGGLAGVETQYFGPGTRLLVL.

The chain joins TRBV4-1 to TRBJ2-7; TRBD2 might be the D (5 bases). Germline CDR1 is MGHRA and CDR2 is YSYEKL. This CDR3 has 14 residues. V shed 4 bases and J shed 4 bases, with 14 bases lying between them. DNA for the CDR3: TGCGCCAGCAGCCTTGGCACGGACTTTTACGAGCAGTACTTC. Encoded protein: CASSLGTDFYEQYF.

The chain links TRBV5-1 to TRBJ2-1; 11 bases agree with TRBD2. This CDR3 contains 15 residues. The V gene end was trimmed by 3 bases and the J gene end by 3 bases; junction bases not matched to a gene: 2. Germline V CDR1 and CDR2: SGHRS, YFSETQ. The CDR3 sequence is CASSWGLADYNEQFF. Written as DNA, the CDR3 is TGCGCCAGCAGCTGGGGACTAGCGGACTACAATGAGCAGTTCTTC. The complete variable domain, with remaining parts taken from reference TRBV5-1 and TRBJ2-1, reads KAGVTQTPRYLIKTRGQQVTLSCSPISGHRSVSWYQQTPGQGLQFLFEYFSETQRNKGNFPGRFSGRQFSNSRSEMNVSTLELGDSALYLCASSWGLADYNEQFFGPGTRLTVL.

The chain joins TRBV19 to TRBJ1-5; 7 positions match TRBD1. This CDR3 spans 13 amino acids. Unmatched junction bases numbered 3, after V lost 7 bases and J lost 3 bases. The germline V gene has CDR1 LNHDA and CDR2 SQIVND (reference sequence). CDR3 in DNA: TGTGCCAGTAATCAGGGGGACAATCAGCCCCAGCATTTT. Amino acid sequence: CASNQGDNQPQHF.